This T cell receptor (beta chain) was recorded in a study of blood T cells in healthy people across ages. This clonotype was counted between two and nine times. The CDR3 covers 15 residues. V lost 5 bases and J lost 2, with 16 bases in between. Primers used in a second PCR of about 6 to 11 cycles were a sample-barcoded 5' primer and a J-beta primer mix. Via MiXCR, TCRdb re-called the 5' RACE reads, giving one row per CDR3 protein. The table has over a million distinct CDR3 sequences, approximately 42% seen once; the top ten hold less than 5%. This clonotype was sampled from a young woman in good health. The sequenced material came from blood. The chain employs TRBV12-3 or TRBV12-4 and TRBJ2-7; D ambiguous. The CDR3 reads CASSPYRTGTYEQYF. CDR3 in DNA: TGTGCCAGCAGTCCGTATAGAACCGGTACCTACGAGCAGTACTTC.